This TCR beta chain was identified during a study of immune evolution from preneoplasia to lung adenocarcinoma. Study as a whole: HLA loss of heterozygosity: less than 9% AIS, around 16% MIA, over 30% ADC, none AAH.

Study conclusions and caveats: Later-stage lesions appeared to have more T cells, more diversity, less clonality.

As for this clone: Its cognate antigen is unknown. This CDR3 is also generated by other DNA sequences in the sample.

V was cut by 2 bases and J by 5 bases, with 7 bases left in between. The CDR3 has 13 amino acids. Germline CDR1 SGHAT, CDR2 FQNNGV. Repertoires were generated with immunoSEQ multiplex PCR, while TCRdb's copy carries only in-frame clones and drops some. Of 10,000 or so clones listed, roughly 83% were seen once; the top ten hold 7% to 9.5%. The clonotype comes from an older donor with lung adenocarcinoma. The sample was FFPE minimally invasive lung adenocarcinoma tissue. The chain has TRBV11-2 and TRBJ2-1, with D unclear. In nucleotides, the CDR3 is TGTGCCAGCAGCTTAAGTCGAAACAATGAGCAGTTCTTC. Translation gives CASSLSRNNEQFF.